The 23 T cell receptor beta chains below were found in one sample sequenced in a study of control samples from healthy donors and cancer patients. Repertoires were generated with immunoSEQ multiplex PCR, while TCRdb's copy carries only in-frame clones and drops some. The sample includes roughly 400,000 clones, over 75% of them seen just once. The specimen was PBMCs. The receptors shown here come from a man between 40 and 49 years old with head and neck cancer.

The chain joins TRBV27 to TRBJ1-1; D not resolved. Germline-derived CDR1 and CDR2 are MNHEY and SMNVEV (reference sequence). The CDR3 extends over 13 amino acids. Trimming took 4 bases from V and 1 from J, leaving 7 bases between them. The CDR3: CASSWRTNTEAFF. DNA of the CDR3: TGTGCCAGCAGTTGGAGGACGAACACTGAAGCTTTCTTT.

The rearrangement links TRBV19 to TRBJ2-4; D is undetermined. Looked up from germline, CDR1 is LNHDA and CDR2 is SQIVND (reference sequence). V lost 3 bases, J lost 0 bases, and 24 bases lay in between. The CDR3 is made up of 20 amino acids. The CDR3 bases are TGTGCCAGTAGTATGGGATATGGGGTAGCTACCGTCCTAGCCAAAAACATTCAGTACTTC. Protein sequence: CASSMGYGVATVLAKNIQYF.

The chain links TRBV13 to TRBJ2-6; 9 bases fit TRBD1. Trimming cost V 2 bases and J 2 bases; bases outside gene matches: 1. CDR1 and CDR2 from the germline V gene are PRHDT and FYEKMQ (reference sequence). The CDR3 sequence is 16 residues long. The CDR3 loop reads CASSLYRGPGANVLTF. CDR3 in DNA: TGTGCCAGCAGCTTATACAGGGGGCCTGGGGCCAACGTCCTGACTTTC. The complete variable domain, with remaining parts taken from reference TRBV13 and TRBJ2-6, reads AAGVIQSPRHLIKEKRETATLKCYPIPRHDTVYWYQQGPGQDPQFLISFYEKMQSDKGSIPDRFSAQQFSDYHSELNMSSLELGDSALYFCASSLYRGPGANVLTFGAGSRLTVL.

CDR3 nucleotides: TGTGCCAGCAGCTTACATCGCAGTCCCGACACCGGGGAGCTGTTTTTT. It is translated as CASSLHRSPDTGELFF. The chain couples TRBV7-2 to TRBJ2-2; D uncertain. The V and J ends lost 2 bases and 3 bases respectively, with 13 bases between them. Germline V CDR1 and CDR2: SGHTA, FQGNSA. The CDR3 sequence is 16 residues long.

The rearrangement joins TRBV24-1 to TRBJ2-2, with 9 bases identical to TRBD1. There are 16 residues in the CDR3. Trimming cost V 3 bases and J 4 bases; bases outside gene matches: 5. Germline assignment: CDR1 KGHDR and CDR2 SFDVKD. CDR3 protein: CATSDPGQGFTGELFF. Written as DNA, the CDR3 is TGTGCCACCAGTGATCCGGGACAGGGTTTCACCGGGGAGCTGTTTTTT.

This clone has just a few counts. The CDR3 sequence: CASSPGQGGFGYTF. CDR3 nucleotides: TGTGCCAGCAGCCCCGGACAGGGGGGCTTTGGCTACACCTTC. The chain carries TRBV11-2 and TRBJ1-2; 10 bases line up with TRBD1. The trim removed 5 bases at V and 7 bases at J, leaving 7 bases unmatched. This CDR3 region has 14 residues. Germline V lookup: CDR1 SGHAT, CDR2 FQNNGV.

This chain connects TRBV7-9 to TRBJ2-1; 8 bases map to TRBD2. V lost 6 bases and J lost 4; bases outside the gene matches: 17. This CDR3 has 18 residues. Germline CDR1 and CDR2: SEHNR and FQNEAQ (reference sequence). The DNA for the CDR3 is TGTGCCAGCAGTCCGTTAGCGGGGCTGAGCCAAGATTACAATGAGCAGTTCTTC. Encoded protein: CASSPLAGLSQDYNEQFF.

CDR3 coding DNA: TGTGCCAGCAGCCCCATCACTGGGGACATAAAAGAGACCCAGTACTTC. Amino acids: CASSPITGDIKETQYF. The chain couples TRBV6-2 or TRBV6-3 to TRBJ2-5; perhaps TRBD1 as D (6 bases). V gave up 6 bases and J gave up 3 bases, with 20 bases separating them. The length of the CDR3 is 16 residues. The germline CDR1 and CDR2 sequences are MNHEY and SVGEGT.

The V gene is TRBV27, the J gene TRBJ1-1; D perhaps matches TRBD1 (6 bases). V lost 5 bases and J lost 6, with 16 bases in between. The CDR3 is 14 amino acids. Germline lookup yields CDR1 MNHEY and CDR2 SMNVEV (reference sequence). CDR3 DNA: TGTGCCAGCAGTAAACAGGGATGGGTCCCTGAAGCTTTCTTT. Protein: CASSKQGWVPEAFF.

This clone appeared a single time. This chain uses TRBV30 with TRBJ1-1, with D unclear. The length of the CDR3 is 11 residues. Germline V gives CDR1 GTSNPN, CDR2 SVGIG (reference sequence). V was shortened by 5 bases and J by 0 bases, with 4 bases between the two germline ends. The CDR3 DNA sequence: TGTGCCTGGGCCCTGAACACTGAAGCTTTCTTT. It is translated as CAWALNTEAFF.

The chain links TRBV3-1 (or the pseudogene TRBV3-2) to TRBJ2-4, with D possibly TRBD1 on 6 matching bases. The CDR3 contains 13 residues. Trimming removed 3 bases at V and 7 bases at J, with 10 bases between. Germline lookup yields CDR1 LGHDT and CDR2 YNNKEL (reference sequence). The CDR3 region is CASSHRGENIQYF. The CDR3 DNA is TGTGCCAGCAGCCACAGGGGAGAGAACATTCAGTACTTC.

Details on this clone: Other DNA sequences within the sample encode an identical CDR3. The gene calls are TRBV9 and TRBJ1-2; perhaps TRBD1 as D (5 bases). Between the trimmed V and J ends, which lost 0 bases and 7 bases, there was a span of 13 bases. The CDR3 is made up of 14 amino acids. Per germline, CDR1 SGDLS and CDR2 YYNGEE. The CDR3 spells CASSVDEGRGGYTF. The CDR3, as DNA: TGTGCCAGCAGCGTAGACGAGGGGCGGGGTGGCTACACCTTC. Filled out from reference TRBV9 and TRBJ1-2, the complete variable domain reads DSGVTQTPKHLITATGQRVTLRCSPRSGDLSVYWYQQSLDQGLQFLIQYYNGEERAKGNILERFSAQQFPDLHSELNLSSLELGDSALYFCASSVDEGRGGYTFGSGTRLTVV.

The chain has TRBV4-1 and TRBJ2-7; tentative D call: TRBD1 (5 bases). The CDR3 sequence is 15 residues long. From germline, CDR1 is MGHRA and CDR2 YSYEKL. V was pared by 0 bases and J by 7 bases, with 16 bases between. The CDR3 spells CASSQEPDTLGEQYF. CDR3 DNA: TGCGCCAGCAGCCAAGAGCCGGACACCCTCGGGGAGCAGTACTTC.

The chain recombines TRBV6-1 with TRBJ2-5; D unclear. From germline, CDR1 is MNHNS and CDR2 SASEGT. This CDR3 is built from 11 residues. V was trimmed by 1 base and J by 6 bases, leaving 3 bases between them. The CDR3 region has the DNA TGTGCCAGCAGTGAAGAGAAGACCCAGTACTTC. This translates into CASSEEKTQYF.

The V gene is TRBV19, the J gene TRBJ1-4, with TRBD1 identical over 7 bases. Trimming cost V 3 bases and J 7 bases; bases outside gene matches: 14. Germline loops: CDR1 LNHDA, CDR2 SQIVND (reference sequence). The CDR3 has 17 residues. The CDR3 protein is CASSMGQGVDLREKLFF. The DNA for the CDR3 is TGTGCCAGTAGTATGGGGCAGGGGGTGGATCTGCGTGAAAAACTGTTTTTT. Variable domain in full (rest from reference TRBV19 and TRBJ1-4): DGGITQSPKYLFRKEGQNVTLSCEQNLNHDAMYWYRQDPGQGLRLIYYSQIVNDFQKGDIAEGYSVSREKKESFPLTVTSAQKNPTAFYLCASSMGQGVDLREKLFFGSGTQLSVL.

The rearrangement joins TRBV18 to TRBJ2-7; the match to TRBD1 covers 7 bases. J gave up 2 bases and V 5 bases, and 6 bases lay outside the gene matches. Germline assignment: CDR1 KGHSH and CDR2 LQKENI. The CDR3 runs to 14 residues. The CDR3 sequence is CASSAGTAAYEQYF. DNA of the CDR3: TGTGCCAGCTCAGCTGGGACAGCAGCCTACGAGCAGTACTTC.

The genes are TRBV5-6 and TRBJ1-1; possibly TRBD1 for D (5 bases). Germline V CDR1 and CDR2: SGHDT, YYEEEE. The CDR3 runs 18 residues. V was trimmed by 6 bases and J by 10 bases, leaving 34 bases between them. The CDR3 reads CASTLKLSGPGTSLGAFF. CDR3 nucleotides: TGTGCCAGCACCCTAAAACTGAGCGGCCCCGGGACCTCCCTCGGAGCTTTCTTT. The whole variable domain, remainder taken from reference TRBV5-6 and TRBJ1-1, is DAGVTQSPTHLIKTRGQQVTLRCSPKSGHDTVSWYQQALGQGPQFIFQYYEEEERQRGNFPDRFSGHQFPNYSSELNVNALLLGDSALYLCASTLKLSGPGTSLGAFFGQGTRLTVV.

The chain has TRBV27 and TRBJ2-5; perhaps TRBD2 as D (6 bases). Trimming removed 5 bases from V and 2 bases from J, with 12 bases in between. CDR3 length equals 14 residues. The V gene's germline CDR1 is MNHEY and CDR2 SMNVEV (reference sequence). DNA for the CDR3: TGTGCCAGCAGTCCCCGGGGGAGGCAAGAGACCCAGTACTTC. Translated, it gives CASSPRGRQETQYF.

The CDR3 region is CASKWRTSGSTDTQYF. The CDR3 coding sequence is TGTGCCAGTAAATGGAGGACTAGCGGTAGCACAGATACGCAGTATTTT. The chain employs TRBV19 and TRBJ2-3; 10 nucleotides line up with TRBD2. The length of the CDR3 is 16 residues. The germline gives CDR1 LNHDA, CDR2 SQIVND (reference sequence). The V and J ends lost 7 bases and 0 bases, in that order; junction bases with no gene match: 7.

This chain connects TRBV14 to TRBJ2-1; TRBD1 aligns across 8 bases. From germline, CDR1 is SGHDN and CDR2 FVKESK. J lost 3 bases, V lost 5 bases, and 9 bases had no gene match. This CDR3 is built from 16 residues. CDR3 sequence: CASSSRTGRDYNEQFF. In nucleotides, the CDR3 is TGTGCCAGCAGCTCCCGGACAGGGAGAGACTACAATGAGCAGTTCTTC.

The chain combines TRBV21-1 with TRBJ2-3; the table's D call, TRBD1, has no DNA check behind it. TRBV21-1 is a pseudogene segment. This CDR3 has 19 residues. The CDR3 loop is CASSKAPHGGGIRTDTQYF. In nucleotides, the CDR3 is TGTGCCAGCAGCAAAGCCCCCCATGGTGGGGGCATCCGCACAGATACGCAGTATTTT.

V usage is TRBV25-1 and J usage is TRBJ2-1; TRBD1 agrees at 7 bases. CDR3 length equals 14 residues. With 6 bases clipped from V and 4 bases from J, the junction kept 6 bases outside the gene matches. Germline V CDR1 and CDR2: MGHDK, SYGVNS. Here the CDR3 DNA reads TGTGCCAGCAGCGTAGACAGGGATTACAATGAGCAGTTCTTC. Residues: CASSVDRDYNEQFF.

This clone has only one observation. CDR3 in DNA: TGCGCCAGCAGTGAGCCTGGGCTGGGGTACAATGAGCAGTTCTTC. Amino acid sequence: CASSEPGLGYNEQFF. The chain carries TRBV10-1 and TRBJ2-1; D call uncertain. CDR3 length: 15 residues. Deletions cut 2 bases from V and 4 bases from J, with 12 bases between. CDR1 is WNHNN and CDR2 is SYGVQD in the germline V gene (reference sequence).